This is a list of T cell receptor beta chains from one sample in a study of cytomegalovirus exposure and HLA in healthy donors. Sequencing was performed with immunoSEQ multiplex PCR; in TCRdb, only in-frame clones are kept and a portion is missing. The data hold 150,000 to 170,000 clones, with around nine tenths observed a single time. Sample: PBMCs. Every receptor here comes from a man aged 18-30 years in good health and CMV-seropositive. CDR3s leave out the opening cysteine and the closing phenylalanine or tryptophan. The D gene is left open where the match is weak.

D	V	J	CDR3
TRBD2	TRBV18	TRBJ2-3	ASSPLAGGHISDTQY
NA	TRBV5-5	TRBJ2-7	ASSTAITQSYEQY
NA	TRBV12-2	TRBJ2-2	ASRATSGRISGELF
TRBD1	TRBV7-9	TRBJ1-3	ASSLPPNRGQEGGNTIY
NA	TRBV11-3	TRBJ2-1	ASSRGGSYNEQF
TRBD2	TRBV11-2	TRBJ2-1	ASSLAPTASGTYNEQF
NA	TRBV7-6	TRBJ2-5	ASSLAGGEGATQY
NA	TRBV18	TRBJ2-1	ASSATGTYNEQF
TRBD2	TRBV9	TRBJ2-7	ASSPGLADYEQY
NA	TRBV9	TRBJ2-7	ASSVGLSYEQY
NA	TRBV5-1	TRBJ2-5	ASSLAGETQY
NA	TRBV15	TRBJ1-5	ATSRDRQLEYNQPQH
NA	TRBV25-1	TRBJ1-4	ASSGGKGTNHEKLF
NA	TRBV30	TRBJ1-1	AWAEGSHTEAF
TRBD2	TRBV18	TRBJ2-7	ASTAGGYEQY
TRBD2	TRBV4-1	TRBJ2-7	ASSPGLAGASYEQY
NA	TRBV7-9	TRBJ1-4	ASSFDTGGKEKLF
NA	TRBV30	TRBJ2-7	AWSPAGPYEQY
TRBD1	TRBV30	TRBJ1-4	AWRGQPNEKLF
TRBD2	TRBV7-9	TRBJ2-1	ASSPEYREGYNEQF
NA	TRBV5-5	TRBJ2-3	ASSLSSQKDTQY
TRBD2	TRBV4-3	TRBJ2-7	ASSQVSSGLESYEQY
NA	TRBV11-2	TRBJ2-7	ASSSPTGTYEQY
NA	TRBV19	TRBJ2-1	ASSTSGSWGNYNEQF